The 30 T cell receptor beta chains listed next were all sequenced from one sample in a study of Graves' ophthalmopathy and Graves' hyperthyroidism. Researchers took RNA transcripts and amplified TCR beta CDR3 regions from them. The first round was an RT-PCR with HTBI primers, and the second round was a multiplex PCR. TCRdb redid the calling of the multiplex PCR reads with MiXCR, one entry per CDR3 protein. Among under 800,000 distinct CDR3 sequences listed, approximately 22% were seen once. The sample comprised peripheral blood. Source of these receptors: a woman aged 18-29 years with stable Graves' hyperthyroidism. Some clones in this sample may be carry-over from other donors' samples.

The genes are TRBV5-1 and TRBJ1-2, with 7 nucleotides matching TRBD1. Trimming cost V 4 bases and J 6 bases; bases outside gene matches: 12. The CDR3 contains 15 residues. In germline, CDR1 is SGHRS, CDR2 YFSETQ. The CDR3 spells CASSPPGGGGDGYTF. The CDR3 DNA sequence: TGCGCCAGCAGCCCCCCGGGGGGAGGGGGCGATGGCTACACCTTC.

This clonotype was found a few times. J is TRBJ1-5 and V is TRBV28; 7 bases match TRBD1. CDR1 and CDR2 from the germline V gene are MDHEN and SYDVKM. The ends lost 2 bases at V and 5 bases at J; junction bases unmatched: 6. The length of the CDR3 is 15 residues. The CDR3 DNA reads as TGTGCCAGCAGTTTAGTTGACAGGGCAGATCAGCCCCAGCATTTT. It specifies CASSLVDRADQPQHF.

This clonotype was seen many times. The chain recombines TRBV4-1 with TRBJ1-6, with D tentatively TRBD1 (5 bases). The CDR3 loop spans 18 amino acids. The ends were cut back, 2 bases at V and 7 bases at J, with 21 bases in the middle. Germline V CDR1 and CDR2: MGHRA, YSYEKL. CDR3 protein: CASSQPFVPGRQNSPLHF. The DNA of the CDR3 is TGCGCCAGCAGCCAACCCTTCGTACCGGGACGGCAAAATTCACCCCTCCACTTT.

The CDR3 region is CAAHPGGRQEGQYF. Written as DNA, the CDR3 is TGTGCCGCCCACCCGGGGGGGCGACAAGAGGGCCAGTACTTC. This chain links TRBV28 with TRBJ2-5, with 8 bases aligning to TRBD2. From germline, CDR1 is MDHEN and CDR2 SYDVKM. The V gene end was trimmed by 11 bases and the J gene end by 10 bases; junction bases not matched to a gene: 18. This CDR3 comprises 14 residues.

This clonotype occurred many times. The V gene is TRBV7-7, the J gene TRBJ1-3; D is possibly TRBD1 (5 bases). Germline V gene lookup returns CDR1 SSHAT and CDR2 FNYEAQ (reference sequence). The CDR3 covers 12 residues. The CDR3 sequence is CATRGSGNTIYF. CDR3 nucleotides: TGTGCGACGAGGGGCTCTGGAAACACCATATATTTT.

This chain connects TRBV6-1 to TRBJ2-2, with D possibly TRBD1 on 6 matching bases. The germline V gene has CDR1 MNHNS and CDR2 SASEGT. Trimming took 6 bases from V and 0 from J, leaving 11 bases between them. The CDR3 has 15 residues. CDR3 sequence: CASSWTAPNTGELFF. Written as DNA, the CDR3 is TGTGCCAGCAGCTGGACAGCCCCGAACACCGGGGAGCTGTTTTTT.

There are many counts of this clonotype. The chain recombines TRBV28 with TRBJ2-4; D not certain. This CDR3 has 11 amino acids. V was pared by 7 bases and J by 5 bases, with 6 bases between. Germline CDR1 and CDR2: MDHEN and SYDVKM. CDR3 sequence: CASTDENIQYF. The DNA of the CDR3 is TGTGCCAGCACGGATGAAAACATTCAGTACTTC.

This clonotype was found many times. This rearrangement joins TRBV18 to TRBJ2-7; no definite D call. Trimming left V 6 bases short and J 0 bases short, with 12 bases between. CDR1 is KGHSH, CDR2 LQKENI, per germline. The CDR3 length is 14 residues. The CDR3: CASSLESVSYEQYF. In DNA form, the CDR3 reads TGTGCCAGCTCCCTCGAGAGCGTCTCCTACGAGCAGTACTTC.

This clonotype was counted ten times or more. The genes are TRBV6-5 and TRBJ1-5; maybe TRBD1 (5 bases). Per the germline V gene, CDR1 is MNHEY and CDR2 is SVGAGI. This CDR3 is built from 14 residues. Trimming took 4 bases from V and 6 from J, leaving 13 bases between them. The CDR3 coding sequence is TGTGCCAGCAGTTCCAGCAGGGTAATTCAGCCCCAGCATTTT. Translated: CASSSSRVIQPQHF.

The chain has TRBV11-3 and TRBJ1-6; 8 bases align to TRBD1. The CDR3 contains 18 residues. In germline, CDR1 is SGHNT, CDR2 YENEEA. Trimming took 1 base from V and 10 from J; bases not matched to a gene: 15. The CDR3 DNA is TGTGCCAGCAGCTTAGGGACTTGGATGCAGGGGGCGCGATCACCCCTCCACTTT. Protein sequence: CASSLGTWMQGARSPLHF.

This clonotype came up many times. This sequence joins TRBV10-2 and TRBJ2-5, with TRBD2 matching 10 bases. Germline-derived CDR1 and CDR2 are WSHSY and SAAADI. The CDR3 runs 14 residues. With 4 bases clipped from V and 3 bases from J, the junction kept 2 bases outside the gene matches. The CDR3 region is CASSVTSGEETQYF. CDR3 nucleotides: TGCGCCAGCAGTGTCACTAGCGGGGAAGAGACCCAGTACTTC.

This clonotype has a handful of counts. This chain connects TRBV28 to TRBJ2-5; 12 bases line up with TRBD2. The CDR3 contains 16 residues. Unmatched junction bases numbered 9, after V lost 5 bases and J lost 5 bases. Germline CDR1 is MDHEN and CDR2 is SYDVKM. CDR3 sequence reads: CASSPLPGLAGETQYF. As DNA, the CDR3 is TGTGCCAGCAGTCCTCTTCCGGGACTAGCGGGCGAGACCCAGTACTTC.

There are many counts of this clonotype. V is TRBV6-1 and J is TRBJ2-7; the D gene is possibly TRBD2 (6 bases). Germline CDR1 MNHNS, CDR2 SASEGT. The V and J ends lost 3 bases and 7 bases respectively, with 16 bases between them. This CDR3 is built from 14 residues. CDR3 protein: CASSEGPARGEQYF. The DNA for the CDR3 is TGTGCCAGCAGTGAGGGTCCCGCCCGGGGGGAGCAGTACTTC.

This clonotype was recorded a few times. The chain is built from TRBV15 and TRBJ2-7; D may be TRBD1 (6 bases). The CDR3 totals 15 residues. V lost 0 bases to trimming and J lost 6 bases, with 15 bases between them. Looked up from germline, CDR1 is LNHNV and CDR2 is YYDKDF (reference sequence). CDR3 DNA sequence: TGTGCCACCAGCAGAGATACCTATACAGGGAGCGAGCAGTACTTC. It yields the protein CATSRDTYTGSEQYF.

This clonotype was seen only a few times. The chain combines TRBV12-3 or TRBV12-4 with TRBJ2-7; D is undetermined. The V and J ends lost 5 bases and 2 bases respectively, with 16 bases between them. There are 15 residues in the CDR3. CDR3 DNA: TGTGCCAGCAGTAGGCCGGTGAGAAAGACCTACGAGCAGTACTTC. Translating it yields CASSRPVRKTYEQYF.

This clonotype was seen many times. V gene TRBV12-3 or TRBV12-4 combines with J gene TRBJ1-1; TRBD1 is a possible D gene (5 bases). This CDR3 contains 14 residues. V shed 3 bases and J shed 4 bases, with 12 bases lying between them. CDR3 sequence (DNA): TGTGCCAGCAGTTTCAGACAGCGGGTCACTGAAGCTTTCTTT. Its protein product is CASSFRQRVTEAFF.

To note about this clonotype: A much larger clone differs by one base, so this may be a read error. This chain connects TRBV20-1 to TRBJ1-1; the D gene is possibly TRBD1 (5 bases). The CDR3 is made up of 14 amino acids. Germline CDR1 is DFQATT and CDR2 is SNEGSKA (reference sequence). CDR3 in amino acids: CSALRTPMNTEALF. CDR3 nucleotides: TGCAGTGCTCTCCGGACACCAATGAACACTGAAGCTTTATTT.

The V gene is TRBV28, the J gene TRBJ2-6; D is perhaps TRBD1 (5 bases). Germline loops: CDR1 MDHEN, CDR2 SYDVKM. The CDR3 spans 16 residues. Trimming took off 5 bases at V and 1 base at J, with 12 bases between the two ends. Written as DNA, the CDR3 is TGTGCCAGCAGTCCCCGGACACTTTCTGGGGCCAACGTCCTGACTTTC. Translating it yields CASSPRTLSGANVLTF.

This clonotype appeared many times. The chain links TRBV12-3 or TRBV12-4 to TRBJ1-1; tentatively, D is TRBD1 (6 bases). Trimming took off 2 bases at V and 1 base at J, with 14 bases between the two ends. This CDR3 region has 16 residues. The CDR3 DNA sequence: TGTGCCAGCAGTTTAAAAGGGGGGGCCTGGAACACTGAAGCTTTCTTT. It is translated as CASSLKGGAWNTEAFF.

The sample holds many counts of this clonotype. This chain links TRBV12-3 or TRBV12-4 with TRBJ2-7; D gene uncertain. This CDR3 spans 13 amino acids. Deletions cut 7 bases from V and 2 bases from J, with 12 bases between. CDR3 protein: CASTPGPTYEQYF. Here the CDR3 DNA reads TGTGCCAGCACCCCCGGGCCTACCTACGAGCAGTACTTC.

The V gene is TRBV7-2, the J gene TRBJ1-1; TRBD1 might be the D (5 bases). This CDR3 comprises 14 residues. Per the germline V gene, CDR1 is SGHTA and CDR2 is FQGNSA. Trimming removed 1 base at V and 8 bases at J, with 14 bases between. The CDR3 sequence is CASSLVGGTVEAFF. The CDR3 nucleotides read TGTGCCAGCAGCTTAGTAGGTGGGACGGTGGAAGCTTTCTTT.

There are many counts of this clonotype. The gene calls are TRBV12-3 or TRBV12-4 and TRBJ2-2; 7 positions agree with TRBD1. CDR3 size: 13 residues. V trimming: 8 bases; J trimming: 5 bases; junction bases outside the gene matches: 5. CDR3 sequence: CASAGGRTGELFF. The CDR3 DNA follows: TGTGCCAGCGCAGGGGGAAGAACCGGGGAGCTGTTTTTT.

As regards this clonotype: This clone may be a read error of a much larger clone one base away. V is TRBV6-1 and J is TRBJ1-6, with TRBD1 as a possible D gene (5 bases). Germline lookup yields CDR1 MNHNS and CDR2 SASEGT. The CDR3 sequence is 16 residues long. CDR3 bases: TGTGCCAGCAGAACTGGGGGAAGCTCCTATAATGCACCCCTCCACTTT. Translation gives CASRTGGSSYNAPLHF.

The CDR3 bases are TGTGCCAGCAGTGGGACAGAATACAATGAGCAGTTCTTC. This sequence encodes CASSGTEYNEQFF. The genes are TRBV6-1 and TRBJ2-1, with D tentatively TRBD1 (6 bases). The V and J ends lost 4 bases and 4 bases respectively, with 8 bases between them. CDR1 and CDR2 (germline): MNHNS, SASEGT. The CDR3 length is 13 residues.

This clonotype was counted a few times. The J gene is TRBJ1-2, the V gene TRBV20-1, with D hard to call. This CDR3 contains 12 residues. Trimming left V 6 bases short and J 0 bases short, with 8 bases between. Germline CDR1 reads DFQATT; CDR2 reads SNEGSKA (reference sequence). The CDR3 protein is CSAIRTNYGYTF. DNA for the CDR3: TGCAGTGCAATCAGGACTAACTATGGCTACACCTTC.

The rearrangement links TRBV12-3 or TRBV12-4 to TRBJ1-1, with D tentatively TRBD1 (5 bases). Trimming left V 6 bases short and J 0 bases short, with 14 bases between. This CDR3 is built from 15 residues. As DNA, the CDR3 is TGTGCCAGCAGCTCCAGGGAAGGTATGAACACTGAAGCTTTCTTT. It yields the protein CASSSREGMNTEAFF.

The V gene is TRBV6-5, the J gene TRBJ1-3; unclear D gene. The CDR3 loop spans 16 amino acids. V gave up 3 bases and J gave up 0 bases, with 12 bases separating them. Germline-derived CDR1 and CDR2 are MNHEY and SVGAGI. Here the CDR3 reads CASSYSAVFSGNTIYF. CDR3 DNA sequence: TGTGCCAGCAGTTATTCCGCCGTCTTCTCTGGAAACACCATATATTTT.

This clonotype occurred a few times. CDR3 nucleotide sequence: TGTGCCATCAGCCGCGGAAGTAGCGGCCTTTCCTACGAGCAGTACTTC. Its protein product is CAISRGSSGLSYEQYF. This rearrangement joins TRBV10-3 to TRBJ2-7; D is possibly TRBD2 (6 bases). The CDR3 has 16 amino acids. CDR1 and CDR2 (germline): ENHRY, SYGVKD. Deletions cut 6 bases from V and 1 base from J, with 19 bases between.

This clonotype was detected ten times or more. The chain links TRBV12-3 or TRBV12-4 to TRBJ2-5; D is unresolved. Deletions cut 0 bases from V and 3 bases from J, with 11 bases between. This CDR3 contains 15 residues. The CDR3 sequence is CASSLARLGKETQYF. CDR3 DNA sequence: TGTGCCAGCAGTTTAGCTCGGCTGGGGAAAGAGACCCAGTACTTC.

Points on this clonotype: A much larger clone sits a single nucleotide away, making a read error possible. The rearrangement joins TRBV6-5 to TRBJ1-5, with D maybe TRBD1 (6 bases). This CDR3 contains 16 residues. Germline CDR1 is MNHEY and CDR2 is SVGAGI. CDR3 region: CASSYRGGGENQPLHF. In DNA form, the CDR3 reads TGTGCCAGCAGTTACCGTGGGGGCGGAGAGAATCAGCCCCTGCATTTT.